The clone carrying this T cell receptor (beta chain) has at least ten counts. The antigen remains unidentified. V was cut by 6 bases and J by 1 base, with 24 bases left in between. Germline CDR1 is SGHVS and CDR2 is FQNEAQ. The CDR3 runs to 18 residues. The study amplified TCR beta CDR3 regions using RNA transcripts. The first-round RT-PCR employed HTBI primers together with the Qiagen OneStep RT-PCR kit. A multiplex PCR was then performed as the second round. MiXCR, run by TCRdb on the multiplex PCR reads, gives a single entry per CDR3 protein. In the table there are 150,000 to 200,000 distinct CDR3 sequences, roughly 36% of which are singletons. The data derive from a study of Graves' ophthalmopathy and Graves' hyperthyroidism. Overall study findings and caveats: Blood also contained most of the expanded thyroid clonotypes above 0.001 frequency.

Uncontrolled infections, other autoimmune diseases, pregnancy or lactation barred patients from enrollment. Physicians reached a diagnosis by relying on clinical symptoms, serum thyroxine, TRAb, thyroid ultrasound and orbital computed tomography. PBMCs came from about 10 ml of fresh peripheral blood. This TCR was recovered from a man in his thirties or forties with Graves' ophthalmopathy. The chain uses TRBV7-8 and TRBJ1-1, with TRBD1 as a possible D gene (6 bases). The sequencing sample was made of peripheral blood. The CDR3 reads CASSYYRKTGFSNTEAFF. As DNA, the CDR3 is TGTGCCAGCAGTTATTATCGTAAGACAGGTTTTTCGAACACTGAAGCTTTCTTT. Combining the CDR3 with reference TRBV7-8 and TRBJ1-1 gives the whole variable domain GAGVSQSPRYKVAKRGQDVALRCDPISGHVSLFWYQQALGQGPEFLTYFQNEAQLDKSGLPSDRFFAERPEGSVSTLKIQRTQQEDSAVYLCASSYYRKTGFSNTEAFFGQGTRLTVV.